The sequence of this T cell receptor (beta chain) was determined in a study of shared clonotypes between healthy human individuals. Sequencing used immunoSEQ multiplex PCR; TCRdb keeps in-frame clones, though not all of them. The table records 450,000 to 500,000 clones, about three quarters of them present only once. Input material: PBMCs. The TCR was taken from a woman aged 35 to 49 in good health. Some clones in this sample may be carry-over from other donors' samples.

CDR3 protein: CASSSGQDGNQPQHF. CDR3 bases: TGTGCCAGCAGTTCCGGACAGGATGGCAATCAGCCCCAGCATTTT. V gene TRBV28 combines with J gene TRBJ1-5; the match to TRBD1 covers 7 bases. The V segment lost 4 bases and the J segment 2 bases; nucleotides outside the gene matches: 5. CDR3 size: 15 residues. Germline loops: CDR1 MDHEN, CDR2 SYDVKM.